One sample yielded the 4 T cell receptor beta chains listed below, sequenced in a study of type 1 regulatory T cells. The antigens these receptors bind are not known. TCRdb reanalysed the reads using MiXCR and keeps one entry per CDR3 protein. The sample lists 60,000 to 70,000 distinct CDR3 sequences; approximately 47% were seen once. What was sequenced was cultured non-Tr1 T cells, either the whole culture or a sorted T cell fraction (not recorded which). The receptor source for this set is a human donor in good health.

The chain uses TRBV11-2 and TRBJ2-2; no firm D call. V gave up 2 bases and J gave up 2 bases, with 12 bases separating them. This CDR3 is built from 16 residues. Germline CDR1 and CDR2: SGHAT and FQNNGV. The CDR3 is CASSLQRFRNTGELFF. CDR3 DNA sequence: TGTGCCAGCAGCTTACAGAGGTTTAGAAACACCGGGGAGCTGTTTTTT.

In DNA form, the CDR3 reads TGCAGTGCTATAAACAGGGAAATGAACACTGAAGCTTTCTTT. It yields the protein CSAINREMNTEAFF. The V and J genes are TRBV20-1 and TRBJ1-1; perhaps TRBD1 as D (6 bases). This CDR3 region has 14 residues. V lost 4 bases to trimming and J lost 0 bases, with 12 bases between them. From germline, CDR1 is DFQATT and CDR2 SNEGSKA (reference sequence).

A single count supports this clonotype. The rearrangement links TRBV20-1 to TRBJ2-7, with 8 bases matching TRBD1. The CDR3 spans 13 residues. Per germline, CDR1 DFQATT and CDR2 SNEGSKA (reference sequence). J lost 6 bases, V lost 5 bases, and 9 bases had no gene match. CDR3 nucleotides: TGCAGTGCTCACTCGGGACAGGCCGGCGAGCAGTACTTC. Translating it yields CSAHSGQAGEQYF.

The V and J genes are TRBV10-3 and TRBJ1-5; TRBD1 matches at 8 bases. The CDR3 runs to 15 residues. Trimming cost V 4 bases and J 0 bases; bases outside gene matches: 2. Germline V gene lookup returns CDR1 ENHRY and CDR2 SYGVKD. The CDR3 sequence is CAISVDRGSNQPQHF. CDR3 DNA sequence: TGTGCCATCAGTGTCGACAGGGGTAGCAATCAGCCCCAGCATTTT.